This TCR beta chain stems from a study of graft-versus-host responses after intestinal transplantation. Looking at the study overall: All recipients got anti-thymocyte globulin induction, then tacrolimus and steroids for 2 to 4 years. Findings and caveats of the study: There was an association between peak levels of circulating GvH clones and early post-transplant HvG declines. Detection of GvH clones occurred in recipient marrow, and some had their first appearance in ileum or blood.

Produced via immunoSEQ multiplex PCR; TCRdb's table is partial and in-frame only. The sample lists fewer than 50,000 clones; roughly 90% were seen once. Germline V gene lookup returns CDR1 SSHAT and CDR2 FNYEAQ (reference sequence). The CDR3 contains 11 residues. This clone was seen only once. Its target is not known. Sequencing used PBMCs, obtained 524 days after transplant. This TCR came from a human patient who received an intestinal transplant, so some T cells may come from the graft donor. The chain links TRBV7-7 to TRBJ2-4; a possible D gene is TRBD1 (6 bases). CDR3 residues: CATAVPGVQYF. CDR3 nucleotide sequence: TGTGCTACCGCGGTCCCAGGGGTGCAGTACTTC.